The 32 T cell receptor beta chains listed next were all sequenced from one sample in a study of T cell clones after liver transplantation. TCRdb keeps only in-frame clones here, not all; method: immunoSEQ multiplex PCR. The data show tens of thousands of clones, 83% seen once. Here the sequenced sample was CD4+ T cells from blood, taken at the 22-month timepoint. The receptors derive from a human patient who received a liver transplant. Some of the T cells may derive from the graft donor.

The V and J genes are TRBV28 and TRBJ2-1, with 9 positions matching TRBD1. The CDR3 is 15 amino acids. Germline V gene sequence: CDR1 MDHEN, CDR2 SYDVKM. With V trimmed by 8 bases and J by 4 bases, 9 bases remained unmatched. The CDR3 DNA follows: TGTGCCAGCTGCTTACAGGGGGCGGAGTACAATGAGCAGTTCTTC. Translated, it gives CASCLQGAEYNEQFF.

The gene calls are TRBV28 and TRBJ2-7, with D perhaps TRBD2 (5 bases). Per the germline V gene, CDR1 is MDHEN and CDR2 is SYDVKM. The CDR3 is 15 residues long. Trimming left V 5 bases short and J 7 bases short, with 21 bases between. The CDR3: CASSALGGSVGEQYF. CDR3 DNA sequence: TGTGCCAGCAGTGCCTTAGGAGGATCAGTAGGGGAGCAGTACTTC. Based on the CDR3 plus reference TRBV28 and TRBJ2-7, the full variable domain is DVKVTQSSRYLVKRTGEKVFLECVQDMDHENMFWYRQDPGLGLRLIYFSYDVKMKEKGDIPEGYSVSREKKERFSLILESASTNQTSMYLCASSALGGSVGEQYFGPGTRLTVT.

The gene calls are TRBV2 and TRBJ2-7, with TRBD2 identical over 7 bases. V lost 7 bases, J lost 2 bases, and 5 bases stayed unmatched. Per germline, CDR1 SNHLY and CDR2 FYNNEI. The CDR3 loop spans 13 amino acids. CDR3 protein: CASTSSGTYEQYF. The CDR3, as DNA: TGTGCCAGCACTTCTAGCGGTACCTACGAGCAGTACTTC. Together with reference TRBV2 and TRBJ2-7, the CDR3 gives the full variable domain: EPEVTQTPSHQVTQMGQEVILRCVPISNHLYFYWYRQILGQKVEFLVSFYNNEISEKSEIFDDQFSVERPDGSNFTLKIRSTKLEDSAMYFCASTSSGTYEQYFGPGTRLTVT.

This clone occurred a few times. J is TRBJ1-5 and V is TRBV6-5, with 9 bases matching TRBD1. The CDR3 runs 14 residues. From germline, CDR1 is MNHEY and CDR2 SVGAGI. J was trimmed by 4 bases and V by 5 bases; bases with no gene match: 3. CDR3: CASSDRGYNQPQHF. DNA of the CDR3: TGTGCCAGCAGTGACAGGGGGTATAATCAGCCCCAGCATTTT.

The genes are TRBV28 and TRBJ2-5, with TRBD2 identical over 7 bases. Per the germline V gene, CDR1 is MDHEN and CDR2 is SYDVKM. The length of the CDR3 is 17 residues. Trimming removed 4 bases from V and 5 bases from J; junction bases left unmatched: 16. Here the CDR3 DNA reads TGTGCCAGCAGTTCGAGCATCGGACTAGGTTCGTTGGAGACCCAGTACTTC. Its translation: CASSSSIGLGSLETQYF.

The chain carries TRBV15 and TRBJ2-3, with D possibly being TRBD1 (5 bases). CDR1 LNHNV and CDR2 YYDKDF come from the germline V gene (reference sequence). The CDR3 sequence is 14 residues long. V was pared by 0 bases and J by 4 bases, with 8 bases between. The CDR3 is CATSRDLGADTQYF. In DNA, the CDR3 is TGTGCCACCAGCAGAGATTTAGGGGCAGATACGCAGTATTTT.

The chain couples TRBV13 to TRBJ2-2; no clear D gene. Trimming took 3 bases from V and 1 from J, leaving 12 bases between them. The CDR3 is made up of 16 amino acids. The germline V gene encodes CDR1 PRHDT and CDR2 FYEKMQ (reference sequence). The CDR3 here is CASSLRRPQNTGELFF. CDR3 sequence (DNA): TGTGCCAGCAGCTTGCGGAGACCACAGAACACCGGGGAGCTGTTTTTT.

The genes are TRBV7-6 and TRBJ2-7; D may correspond to TRBD1 or TRBD2 (5 bases each). V was pared by 6 bases and J by 6 bases, with 21 bases between. The CDR3 sequence is 15 residues long. CDR1 and CDR2 (germline): SGHVS, FNYEAQ. CDR3 region: CASSLMNGARFEQYF. The CDR3 DNA follows: TGTGCCAGCAGTCTGATGAACGGGGCTCGGTTCGAGCAGTACTTC. The full variable domain, completed using reference TRBV7-6 and TRBJ2-7, is GAGVSQSPRYKVTKRGQDVALRCDPISGHVSLYWYRQALGQGPEFLTYFNYEAQQDKSGLPNDRFSAERPEGSISTLTIQRTEQRDSAMYRCASSLMNGARFEQYFGPGTRLTVT.

The chain joins TRBV27 to TRBJ1-2; 8 bases fit TRBD1. The V gene end was trimmed by 5 bases and the J gene end by 3 bases; junction bases not matched to a gene: 11. Looked up from germline, CDR1 is MNHEY and CDR2 is SMNVEV (reference sequence). This CDR3 is built from 16 residues. The CDR3 reads CASSPRTGFNDYGYTF. The CDR3 DNA sequence: TGTGCCAGCAGTCCCCGGACAGGGTTCAATGACTATGGCTACACCTTC.

The V and J genes are TRBV30 and TRBJ1-4, with D possibly matching TRBD1 (6 bases). V shed 2 bases and J shed 8 bases, with 15 bases lying between them. CDR3 size: 14 residues. Germline V gene lookup returns CDR1 GTSNPN and CDR2 SVGIG (reference sequence). The CDR3 protein is CAWSSRDIREKLFF. CDR3 in DNA: TGTGCCTGGAGTTCTCGGGACATCCGGGAAAAACTGTTTTTT. The full variable domain, completed using reference TRBV30 and TRBJ1-4, is SQTIHQWPATLVQPVGSPLSLECTVEGTSNPNLYWYRQAAGRGLQLLFYSVGIGQISSEVPQNLSASRPQDRQFILSSKKLLLSDSGFYLCAWSSRDIREKLFFGSGTQLSVL.

The rearrangement links TRBV7-2 to TRBJ1-1, with D perhaps TRBD1 (6 bases). The CDR3 is 13 residues long. Germline CDR1 is SGHTA and CDR2 is FQGNSA. The V end was cut by 1 base, the J end by 11 bases, with 14 bases between. The CDR3 loop is CASSLVGTPGAFF. CDR3 coding DNA: TGTGCCAGCAGCTTAGTGGGGACACCGGGGGCTTTCTTT.

This sequence joins TRBV7-9 and TRBJ1-4; D uncertain. Germline values: CDR1 SEHNR, CDR2 FQNEAQ (reference sequence). There are 15 residues in the CDR3. Trimming shortened V by 2 bases and J by 0 bases, and 7 bases separated the two germline ends. CDR3 loop: CASSLLSATNEKLFF. CDR3 DNA sequence: TGTGCCAGCAGCTTACTTAGCGCAACTAATGAAAAACTGTTTTTT.

This chain uses TRBV5-1 with TRBJ2-7; 7 bases agree with TRBD1. In germline, CDR1 is SGHRS, CDR2 YFSETQ. CDR3 size: 15 residues. With 0 bases clipped from V and 6 bases from J, the junction kept 9 bases outside the gene matches. CDR3 nucleotides: TGCGCCAGCAGCTTGGGACAGGGTCCCTACTCCGAGCAGTACTTC. Protein product: CASSLGQGPYSEQYF. Full variable domain (remainder filled in from reference TRBV5-1 and TRBJ2-7): KAGVTQTPRYLIKTRGQQVTLSCSPISGHRSVSWYQQTPGQGLQFLFEYFSETQRNKGNFPGRFSGRQFSNSRSEMNVSTLELGDSALYLCASSLGQGPYSEQYFGPGTRLTVT.

V gene TRBV28 combines with J gene TRBJ2-1, with TRBD2 matching 7 bases. Losses at the gene ends were 5 bases for V and 8 bases for J; bases not matched to a gene: 9. CDR3 length equals 14 residues. Germline lookup yields CDR1 MDHEN and CDR2 SYDVKM. The chain's CDR3 is CASSVRRESYEQFF. The CDR3 region has the DNA TGTGCCAGCAGTGTTAGGCGGGAGTCTTATGAGCAGTTCTTC.

The V and J genes are TRBV11-2 and TRBJ1-4; possibly TRBD1 for D (5 bases). V lost 0 bases and J lost 8, with 16 bases in between. The CDR3 is made up of 16 amino acids. Germline loops: CDR1 SGHAT, CDR2 FQNNGV. The CDR3 reads CASSLDLIRAGEKLFF. The CDR3, as DNA: TGTGCCAGCAGCTTAGATTTGATCAGGGCAGGGGAAAAACTGTTTTTT.

The chain combines TRBV9 with TRBJ2-2; 12 nucleotides agree with TRBD2. V gave up 4 bases and J gave up 1 base; unmatched junction bases: 8. The CDR3 is 18 residues long. Germline values: CDR1 SGDLS, CDR2 YYNGEE. CDR3 bases: TGTGCCAGCAGCCCCAGACTAGCGGGGGCAATGAACACCGGGGAGCTGTTTTTT. Encoded protein: CASSPRLAGAMNTGELFF.

V gene TRBV11-3 combines with J gene TRBJ2-3, with D uncertain. Trimming took 2 bases from V and 2 from J, leaving 8 bases between them. Per the germline V gene, CDR1 is SGHNT and CDR2 is YENEEA. The CDR3 runs to 14 residues. The CDR3 spells CASSLNYVTDTQYF. The CDR3 DNA is TGTGCCAGCAGCTTAAACTACGTCACAGATACGCAGTATTTT.

The chain links TRBV19 to TRBJ2-7; 8 bases are shared with TRBD1. V trimming: 3 bases; J trimming: 1 base; junction bases outside the gene matches: 8. CDR3 size: 16 residues. Germline CDR1 LNHDA, CDR2 SQIVND (reference sequence). CDR3: CASSIYQGAPSYEQYF. The DNA of the CDR3 is TGTGCCAGTAGTATTTATCAGGGGGCACCGTCCTACGAGCAGTACTTC.

This clone was picked up one time. The chain employs TRBV4-3 and TRBJ2-3, with a weak D call TRBD2 (5 bases). V was trimmed by 4 bases and J by 4 bases, leaving 15 bases between them. The CDR3 extends over 15 amino acids. Per the germline V gene, CDR1 is LGHNA and CDR2 is YSLEER. Here the CDR3 DNA reads TGCGCCAGCAGCCTGGACTCACTCAAGGCAGATACGCAGTATTTT. Its translation is CASSLDSLKADTQYF.

The chain has TRBV5-1 and TRBJ1-2; D may be TRBD1 (5 bases). Trimming left V 3 bases short and J 8 bases short, with 14 bases between. CDR1 and CDR2 (germline): SGHRS, YFSETQ. CDR3 length equals 13 residues. The CDR3: CASSSVRGEGYTF. The CDR3 DNA follows: TGCGCCAGCAGCTCGGTTCGGGGCGAGGGCTACACCTTC.

V gene TRBV7-9 combines with J gene TRBJ2-3; TRBD2 aligns across 8 bases. This CDR3 spans 14 amino acids. The V gene's germline CDR1 is SEHNR and CDR2 FQNEAQ (reference sequence). V lost 2 bases, J lost 12 bases, and 10 bases stayed unmatched. The DNA of the CDR3 is TGTGCCAGCAGCTTACCACCAGCGGGAGTTCTCCAGTATTTT. Amino acid sequence: CASSLPPAGVLQYF.

V usage is TRBV19 and J usage is TRBJ1-1; a weak D match, TRBD1 (6 bases). There are 13 residues in the CDR3. Germline V gene data show CDR1 as LNHDA and CDR2 as SQIVND (reference sequence). Trimming removed 3 bases at V and 3 bases at J, with 8 bases between. The CDR3 nucleotides read TGTGCCAGTAGTATCCCAGGGGACACTGAAGCTTTCTTT. Its protein is CASSIPGDTEAFF. The variable domain in full, with the rest retrieved from reference TRBV19 and TRBJ1-1, is DGGITQSPKYLFRKEGQNVTLSCEQNLNHDAMYWYRQDPGQGLRLIYYSQIVNDFQKGDIAEGYSVSREKKESFPLTVTSAQKNPTAFYLCASSIPGDTEAFFGQGTRLTVV.

This sequence joins TRBV25-1 and TRBJ1-2; unclear D gene. The CDR3 sequence is 15 residues long. In germline, CDR1 is MGHDK, CDR2 SYGVNS. The germline V and J ends were trimmed by 1 base and 8 bases, with 17 bases remaining between them. Here the CDR3 DNA reads TGTGCCAGCAGTGAATGGGTGGAGGGATCGGGAGGCTACACCTTC. Translated, it gives CASSEWVEGSGGYTF.

CDR3 protein: CASRELTGNTEAFF. CDR3 in DNA: TGTGCCAGCAGGGAACTTACAGGTAACACTGAAGCTTTCTTT. J is TRBJ1-1 and V is TRBV27, with D tentatively TRBD1 (5 bases). Trimming took 6 bases from V and 2 from J, leaving 13 bases between them. This CDR3 comprises 14 residues. CDR1 and CDR2 from the germline V gene are MNHEY and SMNVEV (reference sequence).

The rearrangement uses TRBV5-5 and TRBJ2-7; D call uncertain. Germline V gene sequence: CDR1 SGHKS, CDR2 YYEKEE (reference sequence). The germline V and J ends were trimmed by 5 bases and 3 bases, with 9 bases remaining between them. This CDR3 region has 12 residues. CDR3 sequence (DNA): TGTGCCAGCAGTCATATGGACTACGAGCAGTACTTC. Translating gives CASSHMDYEQYF. The whole variable domain, filled in from reference TRBV5-5 and TRBJ2-7, reads DAGVTQSPTHLIKTRGQQVTLRCSPISGHKSVSWYQQVLGQGPQFIFQYYEKEERGRGNFPDRFSARQFPNYSSELNVNALLLGDSALYLCASSHMDYEQYFGPGTRLTVT.

This chain joins TRBV5-6 and TRBJ2-2, with unresolved D. CDR1 is SGHDT, CDR2 YYEEEE, per germline. Trimming took 3 bases from V and 1 from J, leaving 10 bases between them. CDR3 size: 15 residues. The DNA of the CDR3 is TGTGCCAGCAGCTCCCTTACCCAGAACACCGGGGAGCTGTTTTTT. This translates into CASSSLTQNTGELFF.

This rearrangement joins TRBV5-6 to TRBJ1-2, with D perhaps matching TRBD1 (6 bases). Trimming took off 4 bases at V and 8 bases at J, with 18 bases between the two ends. The CDR3 spans 14 residues. Per germline, CDR1 SGHDT and CDR2 YYEEEE. CDR3 protein: CASSEGQPGRGYTF. As DNA, the CDR3 is TGTGCCAGCAGCGAAGGACAGCCCGGGCGGGGCTACACCTTC.

The chain couples TRBV29-1 to TRBJ2-7; D may be TRBD1 (6 bases). Germline CDR1 is SQVTM and CDR2 is ANQGSEA. The CDR3 length is 12 residues. The CDR3 region has the DNA TGCAGTGCCATCCGAGGGGGCTACGAGCAGTACTTC. This encodes CSAIRGGYEQYF.

In its sample, this clone was seen once. The V gene is TRBV4-2, the J gene TRBJ2-5; 9 bases fit TRBD2. Germline V gives CDR1 LGHNA, CDR2 YNFKEQ. The length of the CDR3 is 17 residues. V lost 1 base, J lost 2 bases, and 8 bases stayed unmatched. CDR3 sequence (DNA): TGTGCCAGCAGCCAAGGCACCGTGACTAGCGGACAAGAGACCCAGTACTTC. Translation: CASSQGTVTSGQETQYF.

In this sample, this clone turned up a few times. In the same sample, other DNA sequences code for this CDR3. J is TRBJ2-5 and V is TRBV5-4, with 11 bases fitting TRBD2. CDR1 is SGHNT and CDR2 is YYREEE in the germline V gene (reference sequence). The junction had 4 bases not matched to a gene; V was cut back by 4 bases and J by 2 bases. This CDR3 has 15 residues. CDR3 residues: CASSLWTSGQETQYF. The CDR3 bases are TGTGCCAGCAGCCTTTGGACTAGCGGGCAAGAGACCCAGTACTTC.

The chain combines TRBV5-1 with TRBJ2-7, with 9 nucleotides matching TRBD2. Germline V CDR1 and CDR2: SGHRS, YFSETQ. This CDR3 comprises 14 residues. V gave up 7 bases and J gave up 5 bases; unmatched junction bases: 10. This CDR3 reads CASAGGTSWNEQYF. The DNA of the CDR3 is TGCGCCAGCGCCGGGGGGACTAGCTGGAACGAGCAGTACTTC.

The V and J genes are TRBV11-2 and TRBJ1-2, with a possible D match to TRBD1 (6 bases). V was clipped by 4 bases and J by 4 bases, with 16 bases between them. In germline, CDR1 is SGHAT, CDR2 FQNNGV. The CDR3 runs to 15 residues. CDR3 region: CASSSSRGLAYGYTF. The CDR3 DNA reads TGTGCCAGCAGCTCTTCCCGGGGGCTCGCCTATGGCTACACCTTC.